The T cell receptor (delta chain) described here comes from a study of Vδ1+ human thymocytes. RNA was extracted from the cells and then reverse transcribed. Pooled V-gene forward primers with one constant-region reverse primer generated the CDR3 amplicons by multiplex PCR. TCRdb repeated clone calling on the multiplex PCR reads with CATT. The table has tens of thousands of delta-chain clones, more than 15% seen once. General study points: The authors advised highly purified populations and single-cell validation. Despite high sort purity, about a fifth of thymic T cell receptor delta sequences were Vdelta2. Highly polyclonal TRG and TRD repertoires with Gaussian CDR3 length distributions appeared in thymus.

Alphabeta T cells were depleted, then CD3+ Vdelta1+ Vdelta2- thymocytes were FACS-sorted. CDR3 size: 18 residues. The ends lost 5 bases at V and 0 bases at J; junction bases unmatched: 13. CDR1 is TSWWSYY, CDR2 QGS, per germline. This clone showed up just a few times. Its antigen is unidentified. The sample consisted of Vdelta1+ gamma-delta thymocytes from the thymus. Subset indicated: FACS-sorted CD3+ TCRalphabeta- TCRVdelta1+ TCRVdelta2- thymocytes. The receptor was derived from a boy under two years old who had congenital heart surgery. V and J are TRDV1 and TRDJ1, with TRDD3 matching over 9 bases. The CDR3 is CALGMSGIRAVYTDKLIF. The DNA for the CDR3 is TGTGCTCTTGGGATGTCGGGGATACGCGCCGTTTACACCGATAAACTCATCTTT.